Each of the 20 T cell receptor beta chains below was sequenced from the same sample in a study of human thymus T cells. The method was immunoSEQ multiplex PCR; TCRdb's version includes in-frame clones alone and lacks a portion of them. Of tens of thousands of clones detected, about 94% appear once; the ten largest clones hold roughly 0.13%. The sample taken for sequencing was blood. All receptors come from a boy in the first two years of life with a congenital heart defect but otherwise immunologically healthy.

The V gene is TRBV7-9, the J gene TRBJ2-1; 8 bases align to TRBD2. Per germline, CDR1 SEHNR and CDR2 FQNEAQ (reference sequence). V lost 1 base, J lost 5 bases, and 1 base stayed unmatched. This CDR3 contains 14 residues. The CDR3 nucleotides read TGTGCCAGCAGCTTAGAGCGGGGGCACAATGAGCAGTTCTTC. Protein product: CASSLERGHNEQFF.

This clone was recorded only once. The chain's CDR3 is CASSALGAGKLFF. DNA of the CDR3: TGTGCCAGCTCTGCGCTGGGGGCGGGAAAACTGTTTTTT. The gene calls are TRBV28 and TRBJ1-4; the D gene is possibly TRBD1 (6 bases). V lost 8 bases and J 10 bases, leaving 17 bases between the germline ends. Germline values: CDR1 MDHEN, CDR2 SYDVKM. The CDR3 has 13 amino acids. The variable domain in full, with the rest retrieved from reference TRBV28 and TRBJ1-4, is DVKVTQSSRYLVKRTGEKVFLECVQDMDHENMFWYRQDPGLGLRLIYFSYDVKMKEKGDIPEGYSVSREKKERFSLILESASTNQTSMYLCASSALGAGKLFFGSGTQLSVL.

The J gene is TRBJ2-6, the V gene TRBV7-3; the match to TRBD2 covers 9 bases. V dropped 2 bases and J dropped 1; count of bases not matched to a gene: 6. The CDR3 covers 18 residues. Germline CDR1 SGHTA, CDR2 FQGTGA. The CDR3 DNA is TGTGCCAGCAGCTTACGGGTAGCGGGGGTTTCTGGGGCCAACGTCCTGACTTTC. Translating it yields CASSLRVAGVSGANVLTF. The variable domain in full, completed from reference TRBV7-3 and TRBJ2-6, reads GAGVSQTPSNKVTEKGKYVELRCDPISGHTALYWYRQSLGQGPEFLIYFQGTGAADDSGLPNDRFFAVRPEGSVSTLKIQRTERGDSAVYLCASSLRVAGVSGANVLTFGAGSRLTVL.

The chain links TRBV5-1 to TRBJ1-1, with D possibly being TRBD1 (5 bases). Germline CDR1 SGHRS, CDR2 YFSETQ. CDR3 length equals 18 residues. V shed 0 bases and J shed 4 bases, with 22 bases lying between them. The CDR3 loop reads CASSLVLTLRESITEAFF. For the CDR3, the DNA is TGCGCCAGCAGCTTGGTTCTAACCCTCAGGGAGTCTATCACTGAAGCTTTCTTT.

CDR3 in amino acids: CASSIGGRPYEQYF. In DNA, the CDR3 is TGTGCCAGTAGTATTGGGGGTAGGCCCTACGAGCAGTACTTC. The chain recombines TRBV19 with TRBJ2-7; D assignment may be TRBD1 or TRBD2 (5 bases each). The CDR3 is 14 residues long. V shed 3 bases and J shed 2 bases, with 11 bases lying between them. Germline values: CDR1 LNHDA, CDR2 SQIVND (reference sequence).

In this sample, this clone turned up a few times. Distinct nucleotide sequences in the sample also encode this CDR3. This rearrangement joins TRBV5-1 to TRBJ2-5; unclear D gene. The CDR3 sequence is 11 residues long. CDR1 and CDR2 from the germline V gene are SGHRS and YFSETQ. The V end lost 0 bases, the J end lost 5 bases, and 2 bases lay between the germline ends. The CDR3 spells CASSLEETQYF. As DNA, the CDR3 is TGCGCCAGCAGCTTGGAGGAGACCCAGTACTTC.

The chain uses TRBV4-1 and TRBJ1-1, with TRBD1 matching 9 bases. This CDR3 has 15 amino acids. Per germline, CDR1 MGHRA and CDR2 YSYEKL. The trim removed 1 base at V and 4 bases at J, leaving 4 bases unmatched. This chain's CDR3 is CASSQGWTGATEAFF. CDR3 coding DNA: TGCGCCAGCAGCCAAGGATGGACAGGGGCCACTGAAGCTTTCTTT.

The chain carries TRBV15 and TRBJ1-2, with 10 bases that match TRBD1. The CDR3 contains 14 residues. The V gene end was trimmed by 5 bases and the J gene end by 8 bases; junction bases not matched to a gene: 8. From germline, CDR1 is LNHNV and CDR2 YYDKDF (reference sequence). CDR3 sequence reads: CATSLRQGARGYTF. CDR3 in DNA: TGTGCCACCAGCTTGCGACAGGGGGCTCGGGGCTACACCTTC. The whole variable domain, filled in from reference TRBV15 and TRBJ1-2, reads DAMVIQNPRYQVTQFGKPVTLSCSQTLNHNVMYWYQQKSSQAPKLLFHYYDKDFNNEADTPDNFQSRRPNTSFCFLDIRSPGLGDTAMYLCATSLRQGARGYTFGSGTRLTVV.

This chain links TRBV30 with TRBJ2-7; D is uncertain. The germline gives CDR1 GTSNPN, CDR2 SVGIG (reference sequence). The V end was cut by 0 bases, the J end by 12 bases, with 21 bases between. The CDR3 contains 14 residues. The CDR3 sequence is CAWSVTASSSAPYF. In DNA form, the CDR3 reads TGTGCCTGGAGTGTAACAGCTTCCTCTTCGGCTCCGTACTTC.

The chain combines TRBV7-2 with TRBJ2-7, with TRBD2 identical over 7 bases. Germline V gene sequence: CDR1 SGHTA, CDR2 FQGNSA. Trimming cost V 5 bases and J 7 bases; bases outside gene matches: 5. The CDR3 length is 12 residues. Written as DNA, the CDR3 is TGTGCCAGCAGCAAACTAGCGCAAGAGCAGTACTTC. This codes for CASSKLAQEQYF.

The chain combines TRBV7-3 with TRBJ2-6; D gene ambiguous. Germline V gives CDR1 SGHTA, CDR2 FQGTGA. CDR3 length: 15 amino acids. Trimming shortened V by 2 bases and J by 0 bases, and 5 bases separated the two germline ends. This chain's CDR3 is CASSLSSSGANVLTF. The CDR3 bases are TGTGCCAGCAGCTTATCGTCCTCTGGGGCCAACGTCCTGACTTTC.

The chain uses TRBV25-1 and TRBJ2-7; D is unresolved. Germline CDR1 MGHDK, CDR2 SYGVNS. V lost 3 bases and J lost 4, with 10 bases in between. The CDR3 is made up of 13 amino acids. CDR3 sequence: CASSDRFYYEQYF. The CDR3 bases are TGTGCCAGCAGTGACAGATTTTATTACGAGCAGTACTTC.

V gene TRBV2 combines with J gene TRBJ2-5; TRBD2 matches 7 bases. Trimming at V came to 7 bases and at J to 7 bases, leaving 9 bases not matched to a gene. The CDR3 extends over 13 amino acids. The germline gives CDR1 SNHLY, CDR2 FYNNEI. The chain's CDR3 is CASTREPGGTQYF. CDR3 DNA: TGTGCCAGCACACGGGAGCCGGGGGGGACCCAGTACTTC.

This rearrangement joins TRBV27 to TRBJ1-6; a possible D gene is TRBD1 (6 bases). Germline V gene sequence: CDR1 MNHEY, CDR2 SMNVEV (reference sequence). This CDR3 is built from 15 residues. V was cut by 0 bases and J by 6 bases, with 9 bases left in between. The DNA of the CDR3 is TGTGCCAGCAGTTTATCCGGGACACCTAATTCACCCCTCCACTTT. Encoded protein: CASSLSGTPNSPLHF.

The chain couples TRBV5-1 to TRBJ1-4; D is unclear. The germline V gene encodes CDR1 SGHRS and CDR2 YFSETQ. The ends were cut back, 0 bases at V and 5 bases at J, with 2 bases in the middle. The CDR3 is 12 residues long. The CDR3 coding sequence is TGCGCCAGCAGCTTGGCCAATGAAAAACTGTTTTTT. Protein: CASSLANEKLFF.

The V gene is TRBV10-3, the J gene TRBJ2-1; 10 bases align to TRBD2. The J segment lost 3 bases and the V segment lost 2 bases, leaving 1 base of the junction unmatched. This CDR3 region has 15 residues. CDR1 and CDR2 from the germline V gene are ENHRY and SYGVKD. CDR3 bases: TGTGCCATCAGTGAGCGGACTAGCGGCTACAATGAGCAGTTCTTC. This encodes CAISERTSGYNEQFF.

The chain carries TRBV2 and TRBJ2-7; weak D call: TRBD1 (6 bases). Germline assignment: CDR1 SNHLY and CDR2 FYNNEI. The CDR3 runs 13 residues. V was cut by 0 bases and J by 3 bases, with 6 bases left in between. The CDR3 reads CASSEATGYEQYF. As DNA, the CDR3 is TGTGCCAGCAGTGAAGCGACAGGCTACGAGCAGTACTTC.

V gene TRBV18 combines with J gene TRBJ1-2, with TRBD1 as a possible D gene (6 bases). V was clipped by 4 bases and J by 4 bases, with 10 bases between them. CDR1 and CDR2 from the germline V gene are KGHSH and LQKENI. CDR3 length: 13 residues. The chain's CDR3 is CASSRGPRYGYTF. As DNA, the CDR3 is TGTGCCAGCTCACGGGGGCCCCGCTATGGCTACACCTTC.

This rearrangement joins TRBV5-6 to TRBJ1-2; the match to TRBD1 covers 11 bases. Per the germline V gene, CDR1 is SGHDT and CDR2 is YYEEEE. The CDR3 totals 16 residues. J was trimmed by 6 bases and V by 1 base; bases with no gene match: 8. CDR3: CASSLTRTGGLDGYTF. CDR3 in DNA: TGTGCCAGCAGCTTGACCCGGACAGGGGGCTTGGATGGCTACACCTTC. The full variable domain, completed using reference TRBV5-6 and TRBJ1-2, is DAGVTQSPTHLIKTRGQQVTLRCSPKSGHDTVSWYQQALGQGPQFIFQYYEEEERQRGNFPDRFSGHQFPNYSSELNVNALLLGDSALYLCASSLTRTGGLDGYTFGSGTRLTVV.

The CDR3 DNA sequence: TGTGCCAGCAGCTTTTATACCGCGGGGACTGGAAACACCATATATTTT. It codes for CASSFYTAGTGNTIYF. The chain links TRBV7-6 to TRBJ1-3; D remains ambiguous. Deletions cut 3 bases from V and 2 bases from J, with 14 bases between. Germline CDR1 is SGHVS and CDR2 is FNYEAQ. The CDR3 contains 16 residues.